This is a list of T cell receptor beta chains from one sample in a study of T cell changes during pregnancy in multiple sclerosis. The table came from immunoSEQ multiplex PCR; TCRdb's copy has only in-frame clones and leaves some out. This sample has under 20,000 clones, with over 65% found just once. Sequenced material: CD8+ T cells from peripheral blood mononuclear cells, taken after pregnancy. The receptors come from a female donor with multiple sclerosis, enrolled in a pregnancy study. Each CDR3 is given with its conserved first and last residue. D genes are given only for firm matches. Not all rows give a size; the values are once, few, many and, for expanded clones, a class.

cdr3_aa: CASSVGGFITDTQYF
d_call: NA
j_call: TRBJ2-3
v_call: TRBV9
clone_size: NA

cdr3_aa: CASSVYTSGTGEVHYGYTF
d_call: TRBD1
j_call: TRBJ1-2
v_call: TRBV9
clone_size: NA

cdr3_aa: CASSFPAGTSSYEQYF
d_call: TRBD2
j_call: TRBJ2-7
v_call: TRBV13
clone_size: NA

cdr3_aa: CASSEDVNSGANVLTF
d_call: NA
j_call: TRBJ2-6
v_call: TRBV4-3
clone_size: NA

cdr3_aa: CASSVLGGAYNEQFF
d_call: NA
j_call: TRBJ2-1
v_call: TRBV9
clone_size: NA

cdr3_aa: CASSLPATNEKLFF
d_call: NA
j_call: TRBJ1-4
v_call: TRBV7-8
clone_size: NA

cdr3_aa: CASSAETSGSDTQYF
d_call: TRBD2
j_call: TRBJ2-3
v_call: TRBV6-4
clone_size: once

cdr3_aa: CASSRRTSGLQETQYF
d_call: TRBD2
j_call: TRBJ2-5
v_call: TRBV4-3
clone_size: NA

cdr3_aa: CASSYSRPTGFEAFF
d_call: TRBD1
j_call: TRBJ1-1
v_call: TRBV6-9
clone_size: NA

cdr3_aa: CASSWTGEDTEAFF
d_call: TRBD1
j_call: TRBJ1-1
v_call: TRBV5-1
clone_size: NA

cdr3_aa: CASSLAPELNTEAFF
d_call: NA
j_call: TRBJ1-1
v_call: TRBV5-4
clone_size: NA

cdr3_aa: CASSPGQGESSNQPQHF
d_call: TRBD1
j_call: TRBJ1-5
v_call: TRBV10-1
clone_size: NA

cdr3_aa: CASTTSPISGNTIYF
d_call: NA
j_call: TRBJ1-3
v_call: TRBV2
clone_size: NA

cdr3_aa: CASSFTAGTGSYEQYF
d_call: TRBD1
j_call: TRBJ2-7
v_call: TRBV6-5
clone_size: NA

cdr3_aa: CASSEWVAGGQETQYF
d_call: TRBD2
j_call: TRBJ2-5
v_call: TRBV25-1
clone_size: NA

cdr3_aa: CASSFGTGGGYEQYF
d_call: TRBD2
j_call: TRBJ2-7
v_call: TRBV27
clone_size: NA

cdr3_aa: CASSLGLRSTTSTDTQYF
d_call: NA
j_call: TRBJ2-3
v_call: TRBV5-1
clone_size: NA

cdr3_aa: CASSIGAGGHNEQFF
d_call: TRBD2
j_call: TRBJ2-1
v_call: TRBV19
clone_size: NA

cdr3_aa: CASSFEGVVNEQFF
d_call: NA
j_call: TRBJ2-1
v_call: TRBV5-5
clone_size: NA

cdr3_aa: CASSPGTSGSRDTQYF
d_call: TRBD2
j_call: TRBJ2-3
v_call: TRBV7-2
clone_size: NA

cdr3_aa: CASSIDGYSGNTIYF
d_call: NA
j_call: TRBJ1-3
v_call: TRBV19
clone_size: few

cdr3_aa: CAWRTGGAGNTIYF
d_call: TRBD1
j_call: TRBJ1-3
v_call: TRBV30
clone_size: NA

cdr3_aa: CASRYTRGGNQPQHF
d_call: NA
j_call: TRBJ1-5
v_call: TRBV27
clone_size: NA

cdr3_aa: CASSIPGQALGTEAFF
d_call: TRBD1
j_call: TRBJ1-1
v_call: TRBV7-9
clone_size: NA

cdr3_aa: CASSVSAGGPHEQFF
d_call: TRBD2
j_call: TRBJ2-1
v_call: TRBV9
clone_size: NA

cdr3_aa: CASSDEPGHNGGAYNEQFF
d_call: NA
j_call: TRBJ2-1
v_call: TRBV9
clone_size: NA

cdr3_aa: CASGLEGVTEAFF
d_call: NA
j_call: TRBJ1-1
v_call: TRBV12-5
clone_size: NA

cdr3_aa: CASSLDGLVLYNEQFF
d_call: NA
j_call: TRBJ2-1
v_call: TRBV5-1
clone_size: NA

cdr3_aa: CAWGTGTGIYEQYF
d_call: TRBD1
j_call: TRBJ2-7
v_call: TRBV30
clone_size: once

cdr3_aa: CASSYTGLAGGNEQFF
d_call: TRBD2
j_call: TRBJ2-1
v_call: TRBV6-5
clone_size: NA

cdr3_aa: CASSQSPRGYGYTF
d_call: NA
j_call: TRBJ1-2
v_call: TRBV23-1
clone_size: NA

cdr3_aa: CASSSILAYNEQFF
d_call: NA
j_call: TRBJ2-1
v_call: TRBV7-9
clone_size: NA

cdr3_aa: CASSAGTSLTDTQYF
d_call: TRBD2
j_call: TRBJ2-3
v_call: TRBV2
clone_size: NA

cdr3_aa: CASRAGLLNTEAFF
d_call: NA
j_call: TRBJ1-1
v_call: TRBV19
clone_size: NA

cdr3_aa: CASSFRQEINYGYTF
d_call: NA
j_call: TRBJ1-2
v_call: TRBV11-2
clone_size: NA

cdr3_aa: CASSLLGTDTQYF
d_call: NA
j_call: TRBJ2-3
v_call: TRBV7-3
clone_size: NA

cdr3_aa: CASGQDQPQHF
d_call: TRBD1
j_call: TRBJ1-5
v_call: TRBV27
clone_size: NA